Following are 5 T cell receptor beta chains from one sample sequenced in a study of T-cell reconstitution after alpha-beta-depleted transplantation in children. Unique molecular identifiers were incorporated into the prepared TCRbeta library. Each CDR3 protein is one row after TCRdb ran MiXCR on the PCR reads. The sample consists of about 500,000 distinct CDR3 sequences, over 25% of them appearing once. Specimen: PBMCs from the stem cell graft donor, collected from the stem cell graft. Receptor source: a human donor who donated a stem cell graft to a child with aplastic anemia.

The rearrangement joins TRBV5-1 to TRBJ2-3, with a possible D match to TRBD1 (5 bases). V lost 3 bases to trimming and J lost 3 bases, with 11 bases between them. Per germline, CDR1 SGHRS and CDR2 YFSETQ. The CDR3 covers 14 residues. The chain's CDR3 is CASSWGLRTDTQYF. CDR3 nucleotide sequence: TGCGCCAGCAGCTGGGGCCTACGAACAGATACGCAGTATTTT.

In this sample, this clonotype turned up a few times. V gene TRBV6-5 combines with J gene TRBJ2-1; tentatively, D is TRBD1 (5 bases). The CDR3 runs to 14 residues. Germline CDR1 and CDR2: MNHEY and SVGAGI. V was pared by 0 bases and J by 7 bases, with 10 bases between. CDR3 nucleotides: TGTGCCAGCAGTTACTCCCAGGCAGGGAATGAGCAGTTCTTC. The encoded protein is CASSYSQAGNEQFF.

V is TRBV20-1 and J is TRBJ2-5; 13 positions match TRBD2. Per germline, CDR1 DFQATT and CDR2 SNEGSKA (reference sequence). The trim removed 0 bases at V and 1 base at J, leaving 5 bases unmatched. This CDR3 is 17 amino acids long. The CDR3 DNA reads TGCAGTGCTAGAGATCTCCGGACTAGCGGGGGCCAAGAGACCCAGTACTTC. Amino acids: CSARDLRTSGGQETQYF.

The CDR3 region is CASSVEQSNYGYTF. The CDR3 nucleotides are TGTGCCAGCAGCGTGGAACAAAGTAACTATGGCTACACCTTC. The chain joins TRBV9 to TRBJ1-2; no firm D call. From germline, CDR1 is SGDLS and CDR2 YYNGEE. Trimming removed 2 bases at V and 1 base at J, with 9 bases between. The length of the CDR3 is 14 residues.

This clonotype was seen only once. This chain connects TRBV14 to TRBJ2-1; 12 positions agree with TRBD2. The CDR3 contains 16 residues. The germline V gene encodes CDR1 SGHDN and CDR2 FVKESK. Losses at the gene ends were 3 bases for V and 4 bases for J; bases not matched to a gene: 4. The CDR3: CASSHPGTSGYNEQFF. As DNA, the CDR3 is TGTGCCAGCAGCCATCCCGGGACTAGCGGGTACAATGAGCAGTTCTTC.